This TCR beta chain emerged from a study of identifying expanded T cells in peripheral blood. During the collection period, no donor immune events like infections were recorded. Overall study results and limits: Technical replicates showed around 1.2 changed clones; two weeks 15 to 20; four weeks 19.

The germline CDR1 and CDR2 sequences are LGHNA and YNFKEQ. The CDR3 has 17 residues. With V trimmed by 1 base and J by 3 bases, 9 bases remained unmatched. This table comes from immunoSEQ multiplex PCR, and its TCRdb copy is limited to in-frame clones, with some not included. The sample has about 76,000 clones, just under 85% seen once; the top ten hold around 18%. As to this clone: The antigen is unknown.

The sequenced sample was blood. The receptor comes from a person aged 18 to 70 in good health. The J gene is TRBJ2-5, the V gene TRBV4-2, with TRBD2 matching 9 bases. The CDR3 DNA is TGTGCCAGCAGCCAAGGGCAAGCTAGCGGGAAAGAAGAGACCCAGTACTTC. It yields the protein CASSQGQASGKEETQYF.